Below are 23 T cell receptor beta chains sequenced from a single sample in a study of blood T cell repertoires in COVID-19. Assay: immunoSEQ multiplex PCR; the TCRdb copy retains only in-frame clones and omits some. The table shows approximately 300,000 clones, with more than 75% occurring only once. Sequenced: PBMCs or T cells enriched from blood (not recorded which). These receptors were taken from a man younger than 40 who had recovered from COVID-19.

The chain uses TRBV6-1 and TRBJ1-3, with D possibly matching TRBD1 (6 bases). Germline lookup yields CDR1 MNHNS and CDR2 SASEGT. V was trimmed by 3 bases and J by 0 bases, leaving 9 bases between them. This CDR3 has 15 residues. Written as DNA, the CDR3 is TGTGCCAGCAGTGATGAGGACAGCTCTGGAAACACCATATATTTT. This sequence encodes CASSDEDSSGNTIYF.

The chain recombines TRBV11-2 with TRBJ2-3; 11 positions match TRBD1. This CDR3 has 18 residues. Per germline, CDR1 SGHAT and CDR2 FQNNGV. J gave up 2 bases and V 4 bases, and 11 bases lay outside the gene matches. The CDR3 DNA reads as TGTGCCAGCAGCTCCTTCTCGTTGGACAGGGGGCACACAGATACGCAGTATTTT. Its protein is CASSSFSLDRGHTDTQYF.

The chain employs TRBV10-3 and TRBJ2-6; 7 positions match TRBD1. Germline V gene data show CDR1 as ENHRY and CDR2 as SYGVKD. The CDR3 runs 17 residues. With 5 bases clipped from V and 0 bases from J, the junction kept 7 bases outside the gene matches. CDR3: CAISPLPGGSGANVLTF. The CDR3 DNA is TGTGCCATCAGTCCCCTTCCAGGGGGCTCTGGGGCCAACGTCCTGACTTTC.

The chain links TRBV5-4 to TRBJ2-1; 14 bases are a match to TRBD2. The CDR3 loop spans 16 amino acids. The germline V gene encodes CDR1 SGHNT and CDR2 YYREEE (reference sequence). Trimming cost V 4 bases and J 10 bases; bases outside gene matches: 10. The CDR3 region has the DNA TGTGCCAGCAGCCCACTGACTAGCGGGGGGGCCGGGGAGCAGTTCTTC. Amino acids: CASSPLTSGGAGEQFF.

V is TRBV15 and J is TRBJ1-2; 8 bases are a match to TRBD1. CDR1 and CDR2 (germline): LNHNV, YYDKDF (reference sequence). V lost 3 bases and J lost 6; bases outside the gene matches: 0. The CDR3 loop spans 12 amino acids. Here the CDR3 DNA reads TGTGCCACCAGCAGGACAGGGGATGGCTACACCTTC. Translating gives CATSRTGDGYTF.

J is TRBJ2-7 and V is TRBV7-2; the D is unclear. Trimming removed 1 base at V and 0 bases at J, with 13 bases between. Germline V gives CDR1 SGHTA, CDR2 FQGNSA. The length of the CDR3 is 16 residues. CDR3 coding DNA: TGTGCCAGCAGCTTAGTAGCAGACCCTAGCTCCTACGAGCAGTACTTC. The encoded protein is CASSLVADPSSYEQYF.

The CDR3 sequence is CASSLPPLGLEFSYQPQHF. CDR3 nucleotide sequence: TGTGCCAGCAGTTTACCTCCTCTGGGCTTAGAGTTTTCCTATCAGCCCCAGCATTTT. The rearrangement uses TRBV28 and TRBJ1-5; D ambiguous. V shed 2 bases and J shed 5 bases, with 25 bases lying between them. Germline V gives CDR1 MDHEN, CDR2 SYDVKM. The CDR3 has 19 residues.

This clone occurred once. V usage is TRBV19 and J usage is TRBJ1-1; weak D call: TRBD1 (6 bases). Trimming took off 5 bases at V and 5 bases at J, with 15 bases between the two ends. The germline gives CDR1 LNHDA, CDR2 SQIVND (reference sequence). The CDR3 has 14 amino acids. Here the CDR3 reads CASSGGGYNTEAFF. The CDR3, as DNA: TGTGCCAGTAGTGGGGGGGGCTATAATACTGAAGCTTTCTTT.

The rearrangement joins TRBV27 to TRBJ1-5; no firm D call. Germline V gene lookup returns CDR1 MNHEY and CDR2 SMNVEV (reference sequence). CDR3 size: 13 residues. V lost 4 bases and J lost 1, with 5 bases in between. The CDR3 coding sequence is TGTGCCAGCAGTTACGGGAGCAATCAGCCCCAGCATTTT. Its translation: CASSYGSNQPQHF.

This chain uses TRBV6-5 with TRBJ1-1; D perhaps matches TRBD1 (5 bases). The germline gives CDR1 MNHEY, CDR2 SVGAGI. V lost 0 bases, J lost 6 bases, and 14 bases lay in between. The CDR3 sequence is 15 residues long. CDR3: CASSYSISGDAEAFF. As DNA, the CDR3 is TGTGCCAGCAGTTACTCGATTTCGGGGGATGCTGAAGCTTTCTTT.

The J gene is TRBJ2-7, the V gene TRBV2, with TRBD2 matching 8 bases. Per germline, CDR1 SNHLY and CDR2 FYNNEI. The CDR3 extends over 15 amino acids. With V trimmed by 3 bases and J by 6 bases, 10 bases remained unmatched. The DNA for the CDR3 is TGTGCCAGCAGTGAGCAAGGCGGGAGGAGCAGCGAGCAGTACTTC. This codes for CASSEQGGRSSEQYF. Combining the CDR3 with reference TRBV2 and TRBJ2-7 gives the whole variable domain EPEVTQTPSHQVTQMGQEVILRCVPISNHLYFYWYRQILGQKVEFLVSFYNNEISEKSEIFDDQFSVERPDGSNFTLKIRSTKLEDSAMYFCASSEQGGRSSEQYFGPGTRLTVT.

The chain recombines TRBV15 with TRBJ2-1, with TRBD1 matching over 8 bases. CDR1 and CDR2 from the germline V gene are LNHNV and YYDKDF (reference sequence). The CDR3 loop spans 16 amino acids. J gave up 7 bases and V 0 bases, and 8 bases lay outside the gene matches. The CDR3 DNA follows: TGTGCCACCAGCAGAGATCCCACCAGGGGGCTTAATGAGCAGTTCTTC. Protein sequence: CATSRDPTRGLNEQFF.

V and J are TRBV29-1 and TRBJ1-2; D ambiguous. The V gene's germline CDR1 is SQVTM and CDR2 ANQGSEA. The CDR3 length is 13 residues. Trimming left V 3 bases short and J 3 bases short, with 11 bases between. The CDR3 DNA sequence: TGCAGCGTTGAGCGCGGTCCATACTATGGCTACACCTTC. Translated: CSVERGPYYGYTF.

The gene calls are TRBV4-1 and TRBJ2-7; 9 bases fit TRBD1. V gave up 4 bases and J gave up 3 bases; unmatched junction bases: 7. The CDR3 has 15 amino acids. The germline gives CDR1 MGHRA, CDR2 YSYEKL. The CDR3 bases are TGCGCCAGCAGCCCGGGGACAGGGAGAAACTACGAGCAGTACTTC. Translating gives CASSPGTGRNYEQYF.

The chain is built from TRBV2 and TRBJ2-2, with 14 bases matching TRBD2. V was pared by 7 bases and J by 6 bases, with 7 bases of the junction left unmatched. The length of the CDR3 is 16 residues. In germline, CDR1 is SNHLY, CDR2 FYNNEI. The CDR3 DNA follows: TGTGCCAGCAAACCGGGACTAGCGGGGGCTGCCGGGGAGCTGTTTTTT. Translated, it gives CASKPGLAGAAGELFF.

This chain uses TRBV11-3 with TRBJ2-1, with TRBD1 matching 8 bases. The junction had 6 bases not matched to a gene; V was cut back by 5 bases and J by 6 bases. CDR1 and CDR2 from the germline V gene are SGHNT and YENEEA. CDR3 size: 14 residues. This CDR3 reads CASSRRDRFNEQFF. CDR3 bases: TGTGCCAGCAGCCGAAGGGACAGGTTCAATGAGCAGTTCTTC.

The chain carries TRBV19 and TRBJ1-2, with TRBD1 as a possible D gene (6 bases). Trimming removed 3 bases at V and 8 bases at J, with 19 bases between. Germline-derived CDR1 and CDR2 are LNHDA and SQIVND (reference sequence). The CDR3 covers 15 residues. This CDR3 is CASSIWPGEYRGYTF. CDR3 sequence (DNA): TGTGCCAGTAGTATCTGGCCAGGGGAGTATCGAGGCTACACCTTC.

This clone was recorded only once. V usage is TRBV27 and J usage is TRBJ2-5, with 13 positions matching TRBD2. The J segment lost 0 bases and the V segment lost 6 bases, leaving 4 bases of the junction unmatched. Germline-derived CDR1 and CDR2 are MNHEY and SMNVEV (reference sequence). The CDR3 has 16 amino acids. This CDR3 is CASSSGTSGNQETQYF. The CDR3 nucleotides are TGTGCCAGCAGCTCCGGGACTAGCGGGAACCAAGAGACCCAGTACTTC.

DNA of the CDR3: TGTGCCAGCAGGCCGACAGGTACAGGAAACACCATATATTTT. The encoded protein is CASRPTGTGNTIYF. V gene TRBV5-6 combines with J gene TRBJ1-3, with D possibly matching TRBD1 (6 bases). Germline CDR1 and CDR2: SGHDT and YYEEEE. The CDR3 extends over 14 amino acids. The V end was cut by 5 bases, the J end by 4 bases, with 13 bases between.

In this sample, this clone turned up once. The J gene is TRBJ2-5, the V gene TRBV5-1; possibly TRBD1 for D (5 bases). From germline, CDR1 is SGHRS and CDR2 YFSETQ. With 4 bases removed from V and 1 base from J, the gap between germline ends came to 14 bases. The CDR3 has 15 amino acids. CDR3 residues: CASSPGKGIQETQYF. DNA of the CDR3: TGCGCCAGCAGCCCCGGAAAGGGGATCCAAGAGACCCAGTACTTC.

The genes are TRBV7-9 and TRBJ1-2, with 9 bases fitting TRBD1. Germline-derived CDR1 and CDR2 are SEHNR and FQNEAQ (reference sequence). V was clipped by 5 bases and J by 5 bases; unmatched bases: 12. There are 16 residues in the CDR3. The CDR3 DNA sequence: TGTGCCAGCAGCCTAGGGGGTCCCGGGACAGGGTATGGCTACACCTTC. It specifies CASSLGGPGTGYGYTF.

The chain is built from TRBV5-5 and TRBJ2-4, with 9 bases aligning to TRBD1. The V gene's germline CDR1 is SGHKS and CDR2 YYEKEE (reference sequence). J lost 1 base, V lost 0 bases, and 8 bases had no gene match. The CDR3 runs 18 residues. CDR3 residues: CASSLGQGVDSAKNIQYF. For the CDR3, the DNA is TGTGCCAGCAGCTTGGGACAGGGGGTAGACTCGGCCAAAAACATTCAGTACTTC.

The DNA of the CDR3 is TGCAGCGTTGAGGATGGCTATGCAGGGGGCATCGCCATATATTTT. It yields the protein CSVEDGYAGGIAIYF. The rearrangement joins TRBV29-1 to TRBJ1-3, with 8 bases identical to TRBD1. V lost 3 bases to trimming and J lost 11 bases; unmatched junction nucleotides: 15. Germline V gene sequence: CDR1 SQVTM, CDR2 ANQGSEA. The CDR3 has 15 amino acids.